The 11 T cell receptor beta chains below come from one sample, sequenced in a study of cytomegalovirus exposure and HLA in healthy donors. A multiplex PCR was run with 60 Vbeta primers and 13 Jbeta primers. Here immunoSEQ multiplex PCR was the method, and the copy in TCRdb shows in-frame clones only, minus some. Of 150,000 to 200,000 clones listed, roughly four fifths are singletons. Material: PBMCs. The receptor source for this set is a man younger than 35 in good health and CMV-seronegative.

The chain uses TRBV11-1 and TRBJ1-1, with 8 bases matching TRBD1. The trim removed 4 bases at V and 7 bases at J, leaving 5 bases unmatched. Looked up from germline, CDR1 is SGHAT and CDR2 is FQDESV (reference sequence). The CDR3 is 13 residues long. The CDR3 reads CASSSGQGVEAFF. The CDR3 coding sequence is TGTGCCAGCAGCTCCGGACAGGGCGTTGAAGCTTTCTTT.

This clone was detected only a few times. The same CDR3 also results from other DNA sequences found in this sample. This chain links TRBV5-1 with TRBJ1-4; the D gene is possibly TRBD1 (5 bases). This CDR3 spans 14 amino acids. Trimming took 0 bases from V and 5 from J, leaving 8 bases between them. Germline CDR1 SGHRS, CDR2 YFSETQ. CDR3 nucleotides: TGCGCCAGCAGCTTGGGACAGTTGAATGAAAAACTGTTTTTT. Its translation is CASSLGQLNEKLFF. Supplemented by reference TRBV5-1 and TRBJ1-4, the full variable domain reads KAGVTQTPRYLIKTRGQQVTLSCSPISGHRSVSWYQQTPGQGLQFLFEYFSETQRNKGNFPGRFSGRQFSNSRSEMNVSTLELGDSALYLCASSLGQLNEKLFFGSGTQLSVL.

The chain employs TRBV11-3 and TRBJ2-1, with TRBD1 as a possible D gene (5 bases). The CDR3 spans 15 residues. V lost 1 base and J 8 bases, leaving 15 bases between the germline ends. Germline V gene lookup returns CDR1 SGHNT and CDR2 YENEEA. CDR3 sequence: CASSLAAGNGYEQFF. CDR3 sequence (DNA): TGTGCCAGCAGCTTAGCTGCAGGGAACGGCTATGAGCAGTTCTTC.

The CDR3 reads CASSLTGGQETQYF. The CDR3 DNA is TGTGCCAGCAGCTTAACGGGGGGCCAAGAGACCCAGTACTTC. J is TRBJ2-5 and V is TRBV7-3; possible D gene TRBD2, 6 bases. The V end lost 0 bases, the J end lost 1 base, and 6 bases lay between the germline ends. The length of the CDR3 is 14 residues. The V gene's germline CDR1 is SGHTA and CDR2 FQGTGA.

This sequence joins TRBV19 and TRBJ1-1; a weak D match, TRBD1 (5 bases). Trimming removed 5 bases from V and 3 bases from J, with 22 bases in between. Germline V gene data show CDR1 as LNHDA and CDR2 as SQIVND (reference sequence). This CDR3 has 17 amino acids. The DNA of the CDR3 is TGTGCCAGTAGTTCTCTCCGGGGAGGGACCGGGGACACTGAAGCTTTCTTT. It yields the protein CASSSLRGGTGDTEAFF.

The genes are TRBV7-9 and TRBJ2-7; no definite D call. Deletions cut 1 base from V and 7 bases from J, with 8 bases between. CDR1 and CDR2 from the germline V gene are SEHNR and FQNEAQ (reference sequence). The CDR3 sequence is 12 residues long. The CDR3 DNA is TGTGCCAGCAGCTTAGGAGGTCTAGAGCAGTACTTC. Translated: CASSLGGLEQYF.

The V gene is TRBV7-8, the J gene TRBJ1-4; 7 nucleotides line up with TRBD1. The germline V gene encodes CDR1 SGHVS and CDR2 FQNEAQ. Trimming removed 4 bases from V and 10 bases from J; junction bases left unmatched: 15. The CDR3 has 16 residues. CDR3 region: CASSSGGLGASGKLFF. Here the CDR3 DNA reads TGTGCCAGCAGCTCAGGGGGATTAGGGGCTTCAGGAAAACTGTTTTTT.

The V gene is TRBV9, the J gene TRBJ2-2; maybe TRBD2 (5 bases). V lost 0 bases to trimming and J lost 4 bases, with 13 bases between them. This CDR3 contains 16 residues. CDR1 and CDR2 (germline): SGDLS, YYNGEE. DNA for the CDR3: TGTGCCAGCAGCGTAGAAGGTCGACGGGGCACCGGGGAGCTGTTTTTT. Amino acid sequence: CASSVEGRRGTGELFF.

This CDR3 is CASSNSQGRTASQPQHF. In DNA, the CDR3 is TGTGCCAGCAGCAACAGCCAAGGCAGGACAGCCTCCCAGCCCCAGCATTTT. The genes are TRBV21-1 and TRBJ1-5; TRBD1 is taken as the D call from the table, unchecked against the DNA. TRBV21-1 is deemed a pseudogene. The CDR3 has 17 residues.

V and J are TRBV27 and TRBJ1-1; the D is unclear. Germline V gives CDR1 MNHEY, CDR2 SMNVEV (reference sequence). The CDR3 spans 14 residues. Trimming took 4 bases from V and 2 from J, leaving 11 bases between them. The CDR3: CASSSLNVNTEAFF. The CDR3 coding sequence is TGTGCCAGCAGTTCTCTAAACGTCAACACTGAAGCTTTCTTT.

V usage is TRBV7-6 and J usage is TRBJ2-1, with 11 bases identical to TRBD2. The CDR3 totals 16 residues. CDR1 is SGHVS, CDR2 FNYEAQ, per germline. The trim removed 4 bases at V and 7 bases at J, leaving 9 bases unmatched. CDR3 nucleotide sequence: TGTGCCAGCAGCTCCCATCCCACTAGCGGGGGAAATGAGCAGTTCTTC. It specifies CASSSHPTSGGNEQFF.